Below, one T cell receptor beta chain is given with its context. Repertoires were generated with immunoSEQ multiplex PCR, while TCRdb's copy carries only in-frame clones and drops some. This table holds 150,000 to 200,000 clones, about four fifths found once. This sample was taken from a study of blood T cell repertoires in COVID-19. The CDR3 consists of 14 residues. The germline gives CDR1 MNHEY, CDR2 SMNVEV (reference sequence). The V end was cut by 3 bases, the J end by 0 bases, with 9 bases between. V usage is TRBV27 and J usage is TRBJ2-7; D is unclear. The source material was PBMCs or T cells enriched from blood (not recorded which). The sequence derives from an older woman who had recovered from COVID-19. This CDR3 reads CASSFQVNSYEQYF. The CDR3 DNA follows: TGTGCCAGCAGTTTTCAGGTGAACTCCTACGAGCAGTACTTC.